This T cell receptor (beta chain) emerged from a study of blood T cells in healthy people across ages. Then a second PCR, running roughly 7 to 11 cycles, was carried out with a sample-barcoded 5' primer and a J-beta primer mix. From each sample, at least 2.5 million paired-end reads containing CDR3 were obtained. TCRdb called the 5' RACE reads again in MiXCR, with one record for every CDR3 protein. This table has 700,000 to 950,000 distinct CDR3 sequences, around 40% appearing once. Comment on this clonotype: The target antigen is unknown. Since no conserved phenylalanine or tryptophan closes the CDR3, a read error is the likely cause.

Every donor gave 9 to 10 milliliters of peripheral blood. Study-wide results and limits: The long-lived group displayed more naive CD4+ cells, plus higher diversity, than the aged donors did.

This sequence was found in a woman aged 60-75 years in good health. The specimen sequenced was blood.

CDR3 sequence (DNA): TGCAGTGCTAGAGATCAGGTTTACAATGAGCAGTTCTTA. The encoded protein is CSARDQVYNEQFL. The rearrangement joins TRBV20-1 to TRBJ2-1; no firm D call. V dropped 0 bases and J dropped 4 bases, with 7 bases sitting between them. CDR3 size: 13 residues. Germline V gene sequence: CDR1 DFQATT, CDR2 SNEGSKA (reference sequence).